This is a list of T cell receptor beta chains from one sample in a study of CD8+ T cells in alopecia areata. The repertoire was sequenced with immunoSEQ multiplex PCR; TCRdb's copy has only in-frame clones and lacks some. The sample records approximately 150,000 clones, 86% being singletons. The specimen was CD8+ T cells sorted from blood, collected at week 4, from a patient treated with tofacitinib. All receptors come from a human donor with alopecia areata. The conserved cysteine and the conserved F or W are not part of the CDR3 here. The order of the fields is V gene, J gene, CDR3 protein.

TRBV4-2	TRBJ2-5	ASSQDFRAGVAQETQY
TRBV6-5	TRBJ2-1	ASVNPTGSNEQF
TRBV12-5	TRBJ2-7	ASGRHIYYEQY
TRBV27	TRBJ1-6	ASSSPGTEYNSPLH
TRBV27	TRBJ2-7	ASSYGRTYEQY
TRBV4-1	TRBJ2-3	ASSQTPTTQIGDTQY
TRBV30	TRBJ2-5	AWSGTSFEQY
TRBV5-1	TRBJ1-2	ASSLASLGPGDSTGYT
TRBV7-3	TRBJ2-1	ASSSVGSGEQF
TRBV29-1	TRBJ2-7	SVEVSTQEY
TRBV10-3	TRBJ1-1	AISARGSRGQESTEAF
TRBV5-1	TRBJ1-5	ASSPTGKGNQPQH
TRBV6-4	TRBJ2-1	ASSDMAGGTYNEQF
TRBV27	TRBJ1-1	ASTRAGKTEAF
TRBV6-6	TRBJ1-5	ASSRMDTGDQPQH
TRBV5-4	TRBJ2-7	ASSLEAGGTYEQY
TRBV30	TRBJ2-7	ACYRDTGYEQY